This passage covers 20 T cell receptor beta chains from one sample sequenced in a study of blood T cell repertoires in COVID-19. TCRdb's copy holds only in-frame clones and misses some; the assay was immunoSEQ multiplex PCR. The sample includes under 55,000 clones, about nine tenths of them seen just once. The specimen sequenced was peripheral blood. These receptors were taken from a human donor in a cohort sampled during active COVID-19.

The chain has TRBV6-5 and TRBJ2-3; 9 bases are a match to TRBD1. The CDR3 extends over 15 amino acids. CDR1 and CDR2 from the germline V gene are MNHEY and SVGAGI. V dropped 5 bases and J dropped 4; count of bases not matched to a gene: 7. The CDR3 here is CASSTGTGLADTQYF. DNA for the CDR3: TGTGCCAGCAGTACCGGGACAGGGCTCGCAGATACGCAGTATTTT.

The chain couples TRBV6-5 to TRBJ2-3, with D possibly TRBD1 on 6 matching bases. Germline CDR1 is MNHEY and CDR2 is SVGAGI. The length of the CDR3 is 15 residues. V lost 0 bases, J lost 4 bases, and 11 bases lay in between. The CDR3 sequence is CASSYSQGSADTQYF. The CDR3 bases are TGTGCCAGCAGTTACTCGCAGGGGAGCGCAGATACGCAGTATTTT.

This chain joins TRBV6-6 and TRBJ2-5, with 10 bases matching TRBD1. CDR1 is MNHNY and CDR2 is SVGAGI in the germline V gene (reference sequence). The CDR3 totals 13 residues. V dropped 7 bases and J dropped 5; count of bases not matched to a gene: 4. DNA for the CDR3: TGTGCCAGCACCCCGGACAGGGGGGAGACCCAGTACTTC. The encoded protein is CASTPDRGETQYF.

This clone was observed a single time. J is TRBJ1-6 and V is TRBV28; TRBD1 is a possible D gene (5 bases). Germline V gene data show CDR1 as MDHEN and CDR2 as SYDVKM. V lost 6 bases and J 7 bases, leaving 13 bases between the germline ends. The CDR3 spans 14 residues. CDR3 sequence reads: CASRPGVSNSPLHF. CDR3 DNA sequence: TGTGCCAGCAGACCGGGGGTCTCAAATTCACCCCTCCACTTT.

The V call is TRBV27, the J call TRBJ2-7, with 8 positions matching TRBD1. CDR1 is MNHEY, CDR2 SMNVEV, per germline (reference sequence). The length of the CDR3 is 13 residues. V lost 8 bases, J lost 7 bases, and 10 bases stayed unmatched. The CDR3 spells CASGTGSGWEQYF. The CDR3 DNA sequence: TGTGCCAGCGGGACAGGTTCAGGTTGGGAGCAGTACTTC.

In the case of this clone: One end of the junction fails to match germline, which may point to a read error. This chain connects TRBV19 to TRBJ1-4; D gene unclear. Per germline, CDR1 LNHDA and CDR2 SQIVND (reference sequence). The CDR3 runs 15 residues. The CDR3 loop reads CAGSTGPLEGEKLFF. Here the CDR3 DNA reads TGTGCCGGTAGTACTGGGCCCCTCGAGGGTGAAAAACTGTTTTTT.

This clone was observed once. This chain joins TRBV19 and TRBJ1-2; TRBD1 aligns across 8 bases. Germline CDR1 reads LNHDA; CDR2 reads SQIVND (reference sequence). CDR3 size: 13 residues. V lost 10 bases, J lost 8 bases, and 12 bases stayed unmatched. The CDR3 DNA reads as TGTGCCACCCAGACGACAGGGGTTCGCGGCTACACCTTC. This translates into CATQTTGVRGYTF.

This clone was seen more than once but under ten times. CDR3 residues: CAWSVRDNSPLHF. For the CDR3, the DNA is TGTGCCTGGAGTGTACGGGATAATTCACCCCTCCACTTT. The chain is built from TRBV30 and TRBJ1-6; D not resolved. CDR1 is GTSNPN and CDR2 is SVGIG in the germline V gene (reference sequence). CDR3 length: 13 residues. V was trimmed by 0 bases and J by 5 bases, leaving 5 bases between them.

The V call is TRBV6-6, the J call TRBJ1-1, with D tentatively TRBD1 (5 bases). Trimming pared 4 bases from V and 3 bases from J, leaving 15 bases between. Germline lookup yields CDR1 MNHNY and CDR2 SVGAGI (reference sequence). CDR3 size: 15 residues. The CDR3 region has the DNA TGTGCCAGCAGTTTCCCAGGGTATATGGACACTGAAGCTTTCTTT. Amino acids: CASSFPGYMDTEAFF.

The chain recombines TRBV10-3 with TRBJ2-3; D might be TRBD1 (6 bases). CDR3 size: 17 residues. Germline CDR1 and CDR2: ENHRY and SYGVKD. V was clipped by 11 bases and J by 4 bases, with 28 bases between them. CDR3 nucleotide sequence: TGTGCCTCACGGCCCCTCCTACTCCTTTCAGGGGCAGATACGCAGTATTTT. It encodes CASRPLLLLSGADTQYF.

V and J are TRBV3-1 (or the pseudogene TRBV3-2) and TRBJ2-1; D is uncertain. V was shortened by 1 base and J by 3 bases, with 10 bases between the two germline ends. Germline assignment: CDR1 LGHDT and CDR2 YNNKEL (reference sequence). This CDR3 has 15 residues. For the CDR3, the DNA is TGTGCCAGCAGCCAAGTGTTATCAGACTACAATGAGCAGTTCTTC. As protein: CASSQVLSDYNEQFF.

The rearrangement links TRBV19 to TRBJ1-5; maybe TRBD1 (5 bases). Between the trimmed V and J ends, which lost 7 bases and 7 bases, there was a span of 17 bases. This CDR3 is built from 14 residues. The germline V gene has CDR1 LNHDA and CDR2 SQIVND (reference sequence). This chain's CDR3 is CASTMGGEGQPQHF. CDR3 nucleotides: TGTGCCAGTACCATGGGGGGGGAGGGGCAGCCCCAGCATTTT.

This chain connects TRBV5-1 to TRBJ1-2, with 8 positions matching TRBD1. This CDR3 has 16 residues. Germline assignment: CDR1 SGHRS and CDR2 YFSETQ. V was clipped by 1 base and J by 7 bases; unmatched bases: 12. CDR3 in amino acids: CASSLTSQGANGGYTF. In DNA form, the CDR3 reads TGCGCCAGCAGCTTGACGAGCCAGGGGGCAAACGGTGGCTACACCTTC.

The chain links TRBV5-6 to TRBJ2-3; D ambiguous. V lost 5 bases to trimming and J lost 1 base, with 11 bases between them. CDR1 is SGHDT and CDR2 is YYEEEE in the germline V gene. This CDR3 spans 14 amino acids. For the CDR3, the DNA is TGTGCCAGCAGGTCAGCGTGGGGCACAGATACGCAGTATTTT. Amino acid sequence: CASRSAWGTDTQYF.

V is TRBV5-1 and J is TRBJ2-1, with 9 bases aligning to TRBD1. The ends lost 3 bases at V and 4 bases at J; junction bases unmatched: 8. This CDR3 comprises 16 residues. CDR1 and CDR2 from the germline V gene are SGHRS and YFSETQ. The CDR3 sequence is CASSWRTGGGYNEQFF. CDR3 sequence (DNA): TGCGCCAGCAGCTGGAGAACAGGGGGCGGATACAATGAGCAGTTCTTC.

The chain links TRBV19 to TRBJ1-5; D is unclear. The CDR3 runs to 15 residues. CDR1 LNHDA and CDR2 SQIVND come from the germline V gene (reference sequence). The ends were cut back, 2 bases at V and 0 bases at J, with 8 bases in the middle. CDR3 bases: TGTGCCAGTAGTATACGAGGAGATAGCAATCAGCCCCAGCATTTT. Its protein product is CASSIRGDSNQPQHF.

The chain couples TRBV7-2 to TRBJ2-1, with unresolved D. The germline V gene has CDR1 SGHTA and CDR2 FQGNSA. There are 11 residues in the CDR3. Trimming removed 1 base from V and 10 bases from J, with 5 bases in between. The CDR3 here is CASSLGGEQFF. In nucleotides, the CDR3 is TGTGCCAGCAGCTTAGGCGGAGAGCAGTTCTTC.

The V call is TRBV14, the J call TRBJ2-5; D might be TRBD1 (6 bases). Germline CDR1 SGHDN, CDR2 FVKESK. The V end lost 6 bases, the J end lost 4 bases, and 18 bases lay between the germline ends. This CDR3 spans 15 amino acids. Here the CDR3 reads CASSHVGAWGETQYF. CDR3 bases: TGTGCCAGCAGTCATGTGGGGGCCTGGGGAGAGACCCAGTACTTC.

J is TRBJ2-2 and V is TRBV11-2; 9 bases map to TRBD2. V shed 5 bases, J shed 0 bases, and the junction held 4 bases outside the gene matches. The CDR3 sequence is 16 residues long. Germline CDR1 is SGHAT and CDR2 is FQNNGV. In DNA form, the CDR3 reads TGTGCCAGCAGCCCTTGGACTAGCGCGAACACCGGGGAGCTGTTTTTT. Its translation: CASSPWTSANTGELFF.

This clone was detected once. J is TRBJ2-7 and V is TRBV7-4; TRBD2 might be the D (7 bases). The V gene's germline CDR1 is SGHVT and CDR2 SQSDAQ. CDR3 length: 16 amino acids. Trimming took 0 bases from V and 6 from J, leaving 18 bases between them. CDR3 residues: CASSLAGGRGVREQYF. The DNA of the CDR3 is TGTGCCAGCAGCTTAGCCGGGGGGCGAGGAGTACGCGAGCAGTACTTC.